The 17 T cell receptor beta chains presented below share a single source sample, sequenced in a study of blood T cell repertoires in COVID-19. Clones were sequenced by immunoSEQ multiplex PCR, and TCRdb holds only the in-frame ones, with some missing. This table holds some 150,000 clones, around nine tenths found once. Specimen: peripheral blood. These receptors all come from a woman aged 50 to 60 with active or convalescent COVID-19.

V gene TRBV28 combines with J gene TRBJ1-3; the match to TRBD1 covers 9 bases. Germline V lookup: CDR1 MDHEN, CDR2 SYDVKM. The CDR3 is made up of 18 amino acids. V was pared by 4 bases and J by 4 bases, with 14 bases of the junction left unmatched. CDR3 in DNA: TGTGCCAGCAGTTCCCCGGGACGGGACAGGGAGGGAGGAAACACCATATATTTT. The encoded protein is CASSSPGRDREGGNTIYF.

This clone was seen repeatedly, ten times or more. This rearrangement joins TRBV7-2 to TRBJ1-1, with 7 bases identical to TRBD1. There are 16 residues in the CDR3. CDR1 SGHTA and CDR2 FQGNSA come from the germline V gene. The V segment lost 1 base and the J segment 7 bases; nucleotides outside the gene matches: 12. The CDR3 is CASSLGVRRGDSEAFF. For the CDR3, the DNA is TGTGCCAGCAGCTTAGGTGTCAGGAGGGGGGACAGTGAAGCTTTCTTT. The variable domain in full, with the rest retrieved from reference TRBV7-2 and TRBJ1-1, is GAGVSQSPSNKVTEKGKDVELRCDPISGHTALYWYRQSLGQGLEFLIYFQGNSAPDKSGLPSDRFSAERTGGSVSTLTIQRTQQEDSAVYLCASSLGVRRGDSEAFFGQGTRLTVV.

This chain links TRBV10-3 with TRBJ1-1, with D unclear. Germline assignment: CDR1 ENHRY and CDR2 SYGVKD. V was trimmed by 2 bases and J by 5 bases, leaving 3 bases between them. The CDR3 is made up of 11 amino acids. The CDR3 loop reads CAISEATEAFF. CDR3 in DNA: TGTGCCATCAGTGAGGCGACTGAAGCTTTCTTT.

This clone was recorded only once. V and J are TRBV4-2 and TRBJ2-7, with TRBD1 as a possible D gene (5 bases). The germline gives CDR1 LGHNA, CDR2 YNFKEQ. This CDR3 is built from 15 residues. V shed 0 bases and J shed 0 bases, with 9 bases lying between them. The DNA of the CDR3 is TGTGCCAGCAGCCAAGAACAGGTTCTCTCCTACGAGCAGTACTTC. Encoded protein: CASSQEQVLSYEQYF.

The rearrangement joins TRBV9 to TRBJ2-1; possible D gene TRBD1, 5 bases. Germline-derived CDR1 and CDR2 are SGDLS and YYNGEE. Trimming took off 0 bases at V and 5 bases at J, with 9 bases between the two ends. The CDR3 is 14 residues long. CDR3 amino acids: CASSVGGDHNEQFF. The CDR3 DNA reads TGTGCCAGCAGCGTAGGGGGCGATCACAATGAGCAGTTCTTC.

V gene TRBV24-1 combines with J gene TRBJ1-5; TRBD1 agrees at 9 bases. Trimming took 2 bases from V and 7 from J; bases not matched to a gene: 5. Germline values: CDR1 KGHDR, CDR2 SFDVKD. CDR3 length equals 15 residues. CDR3 coding DNA: TGTGCCACCAGTGATTCCAGACAGGGGGACCAGCCCCAGCATTTT. Protein sequence: CATSDSRQGDQPQHF.

The rearrangement links TRBV29-1 to TRBJ2-3; weak D call: TRBD2 (5 bases). CDR1 and CDR2 from the germline V gene are SQVTM and ANQGSEA. The CDR3 sequence is 15 residues long. The ends were cut back, 6 bases at V and 4 bases at J, with 20 bases in the middle. The CDR3 coding sequence is TGCAGCGTGGCGTCGGCGAGGGCAAGCGCAGATACGCAGTATTTT. Its protein product is CSVASARASADTQYF.

This chain uses TRBV13 with TRBJ2-1, with 14 bases lining up with TRBD2. The germline V gene encodes CDR1 PRHDT and CDR2 FYEKMQ (reference sequence). This CDR3 spans 17 amino acids. V shed 2 bases and J 6 bases; nucleotides not matched to a gene: 6. CDR3 in DNA: TGTGCCAGCAGCTTATCCGAGACTAGCGGGAGGGGCAATGAGCAGTTCTTC. Translation: CASSLSETSGRGNEQFF.

The gene calls are TRBV6-2 or TRBV6-3 and TRBJ2-5; TRBD2 matches at 12 bases. The germline gives CDR1 MNHEY, CDR2 SVGEGT. The CDR3 spans 16 residues. The V and J ends lost 4 bases and 2 bases, in that order; junction bases with no gene match: 5. This CDR3 is CASSWKTSGRQETQYF. The CDR3 DNA sequence: TGTGCCAGCAGTTGGAAGACTAGCGGGAGACAAGAGACCCAGTACTTC.

The V gene is TRBV7-9, the J gene TRBJ2-1; maybe TRBD1 (6 bases). CDR3 length equals 14 residues. V lost 5 bases and J lost 7, with 15 bases in between. The germline CDR1 and CDR2 sequences are SEHNR and FQNEAQ (reference sequence). For the CDR3, the DNA is TGTGCCAGCAGCATTACAGGGTTGAGAAATGAGCAGTTCTTC. Its protein product is CASSITGLRNEQFF.

V and J are TRBV28 and TRBJ2-7; TRBD2 matches 8 bases. CDR3 size: 16 residues. The V gene end was trimmed by 5 bases and the J gene end by 6 bases; junction bases not matched to a gene: 15. CDR1 is MDHEN, CDR2 SYDVKM, per germline. CDR3 sequence reads: CASSVASGTRIGEQYF. The CDR3 DNA is TGTGCCAGCAGTGTCGCAAGTGGGACTAGGATTGGCGAGCAGTACTTC.

This chain uses TRBV19 with TRBJ2-2; 9 bases agree with TRBD1. The V and J ends lost 9 bases and 5 bases, in that order; junction bases with no gene match: 4. The CDR3 is made up of 13 amino acids. Germline V gene sequence: CDR1 LNHDA, CDR2 SQIVND (reference sequence). The DNA of the CDR3 is TGTGCCAGCCGGGACAGGGATACCGGGGAGCTGTTTTTT. The encoded protein is CASRDRDTGELFF. Together with reference TRBV19 and TRBJ2-2, the CDR3 gives the full variable domain: DGGITQSPKYLFRKEGQNVTLSCEQNLNHDAMYWYRQDPGQGLRLIYYSQIVNDFQKGDIAEGYSVSREKKESFPLTVTSAQKNPTAFYLCASRDRDTGELFFGEGSRLTVL.

The V call is TRBV3-1 (or the pseudogene TRBV3-2), the J call TRBJ2-1; 10 bases are a match to TRBD2. Germline V gene lookup returns CDR1 LGHDT and CDR2 YNNKEL (reference sequence). This CDR3 is 15 amino acids long. V shed 7 bases, J shed 7 bases, and the junction held 10 bases outside the gene matches. CDR3 region: CASTLASGGANEQFF. CDR3 in DNA: TGTGCCAGCACCCTTGCCAGCGGGGGGGCGAATGAGCAGTTCTTC.

This chain uses TRBV11-2 with TRBJ2-1, with TRBD2 matching over 8 bases. The germline gives CDR1 SGHAT, CDR2 FQNNGV. J gave up 3 bases and V 1 base, and 2 bases lay outside the gene matches. This CDR3 contains 15 residues. The CDR3 reads CASSLGTSSYNEQFF. The DNA for the CDR3 is TGTGCCAGCAGCTTAGGGACTAGCAGCTACAATGAGCAGTTCTTC.

V and J are TRBV30 and TRBJ1-6, with TRBD1 matching 9 bases. CDR1 is GTSNPN and CDR2 is SVGIG in the germline V gene (reference sequence). J lost 9 bases, V lost 4 bases, and 10 bases had no gene match. The CDR3 length is 15 residues. CDR3 region: CAWIPPGTGTSPLHF. The CDR3 DNA reads as TGTGCCTGGATTCCGCCCGGGACAGGGACTTCACCCCTCCACTTT.

This clone was seen only once. The chain recombines TRBV27 with TRBJ1-2, with 8 positions matching TRBD1. The J segment lost 3 bases and the V segment lost 7 bases, leaving 10 bases of the junction unmatched. Germline CDR1 and CDR2: MNHEY and SMNVEV (reference sequence). The CDR3 has 15 amino acids. DNA for the CDR3: TGTGCCAGCAAGACAGGGGACTCGGTGCACTATGGCTACACCTTC. Amino acid sequence: CASKTGDSVHYGYTF.

By sample fraction, this clone is medium-sized. V is TRBV6-4 and J is TRBJ2-1; TRBD2 aligns across 7 bases. Germline V gives CDR1 MRHNA, CDR2 SNTAGT. The CDR3 length is 14 residues. The ends lost 4 bases at V and 8 bases at J; junction bases unmatched: 8. CDR3: CASSGSGEVDEQFF. DNA of the CDR3: TGTGCCAGCAGTGGGAGCGGGGAGGTGGATGAGCAGTTCTTC.